These 29 T cell receptor beta chains came from one sample sequenced in a study of blood T cells in healthy people across ages. It was with a sample-barcoded 5' primer and a J-beta primer mix that a second PCR of roughly 7 to 12 cycles was run. TCRdb re-called the 5' RACE reads with MiXCR, one entry per CDR3 protein. The repertoire holds some 730,000 distinct CDR3 sequences, with 20% to 25% as singletons. Sequenced: blood. These receptors were obtained from a man between 65 and 85 years old in good health.

This clonotype was observed a handful of times. The rearrangement uses TRBV6-5 and TRBJ2-4, with 9 bases fitting TRBD1. The V and J ends lost 2 bases and 1 base, in that order; junction bases with no gene match: 3. Per germline, CDR1 MNHEY and CDR2 SVGAGI. This CDR3 is 16 amino acids long. CDR3 nucleotides: TGTGCCAGCAGTTACGGACAGGGGTTGGCCAAAAACATTCAGTACTTC. Protein product: CASSYGQGLAKNIQYF.

This chain links TRBV27 with TRBJ2-5, with 7 bases identical to TRBD1. The CDR3 covers 14 residues. CDR1 is MNHEY, CDR2 SMNVEV, per germline (reference sequence). After removal of 5 bases from V and 8 bases from J, the junction contained 11 bases not matched to a gene. The CDR3 here is CASSPLTGVSTQYF. As DNA, the CDR3 is TGTGCCAGCAGTCCACTAACAGGGGTATCAACCCAGTACTTC.

The J gene is TRBJ2-2, the V gene TRBV19; 7 positions agree with TRBD2. Per the germline V gene, CDR1 is LNHDA and CDR2 is SQIVND (reference sequence). Trimming cost V 5 bases and J 5 bases; bases outside gene matches: 5. This CDR3 comprises 14 residues. The CDR3 reads CASSVLATTGELFF. As DNA, the CDR3 is TGTGCCAGTAGTGTACTAGCGACAACCGGGGAGCTGTTTTTT. The full variable domain, in which reference TRBV19 and TRBJ2-2 provide the parts outside the CDR3, is DGGITQSPKYLFRKEGQNVTLSCEQNLNHDAMYWYRQDPGQGLRLIYYSQIVNDFQKGDIAEGYSVSREKKESFPLTVTSAQKNPTAFYLCASSVLATTGELFFGEGSRLTVL.

This clonotype was found a few times. The J gene is TRBJ2-1, the V gene TRBV29-1, with D tentatively TRBD1 or TRBD2 (5 bases each). The assigned J gene may be wrong: the sequence end matches TRBJ2-5 better. The CDR3 consists of 13 residues. CDR1 SQVTM and CDR2 ANQGSEA come from the germline V gene. CDR3 loop: CSVSASRVETQYF. The CDR3 coding sequence is TGCAGCGTTAGTGCTAGCAGGGTAGAGACCCAGTACTTC.

V is TRBV6-5 and J is TRBJ1-1, with no clear D. Germline assignment: CDR1 MNHEY and CDR2 SVGAGI. The CDR3 is made up of 14 amino acids. Trimming shortened V by 6 bases and J by 1 base, and 12 bases separated the two germline ends. Here the CDR3 DNA reads TGTGCCAGCAGATCCGGGAGCCAGAACACTGAAGCTTTCTTT. The encoded protein is CASRSGSQNTEAFF.

The V gene is TRBV11-3, the J gene TRBJ2-3, with D perhaps TRBD2 (6 bases). CDR1 and CDR2 from the germline V gene are SGHNT and YENEEA. The V and J ends lost 0 bases and 4 bases respectively, with 11 bases between them. This CDR3 comprises 15 residues. The CDR3 is CASSLEGGSADTQYF. The CDR3 DNA reads TGTGCCAGCAGCTTAGAGGGGGGTTCGGCAGATACGCAGTATTTT.

This clonotype came up a few times. The chain couples TRBV2 to TRBJ2-1; TRBD2 agrees at 7 bases. Germline V gives CDR1 SNHLY, CDR2 FYNNEI. The CDR3 extends over 16 amino acids. The ends lost 6 bases at V and 4 bases at J; junction bases unmatched: 12. CDR3 sequence: CASRRDYGTGYNEQFF. The CDR3 bases are TGTGCCAGCAGAAGGGACTATGGCACCGGGTACAATGAGCAGTTCTTC.

This chain joins TRBV28 and TRBJ1-1; D is undetermined. Between the trimmed V and J ends, which lost 4 bases and 4 bases, there was a span of 16 bases. This CDR3 spans 15 amino acids. The germline gives CDR1 MDHEN, CDR2 SYDVKM. As DNA, the CDR3 is TGTGCCAGCAGTTCCTCCCCCGGACTAGGCACTGAAGCTTTCTTT. It translates to CASSSSPGLGTEAFF.

The rearrangement uses TRBV7-9 and TRBJ2-3, with D unresolved. Germline CDR1 is SEHNR and CDR2 is FQNEAQ (reference sequence). V lost 8 bases and J 0 bases, leaving 15 bases between the germline ends. This CDR3 is built from 15 residues. CDR3 sequence: CASLLSPTSTDTQYF. The CDR3 region has the DNA TGTGCCAGCCTCCTCTCTCCAACTAGCACAGATACGCAGTATTTT.

This clonotype has at least ten counts. The rearrangement joins TRBV11-3 to TRBJ1-6, with a possible D match to TRBD1 (6 bases). Germline CDR1 is SGHNT and CDR2 is YENEEA. V dropped 6 bases and J dropped 9 bases, with 21 bases sitting between them. This CDR3 contains 16 residues. CDR3 loop: CASSRIKRTGLSPLHF. The CDR3 DNA sequence: TGTGCCAGCAGTCGAATCAAACGCACAGGGCTTTCACCCCTCCACTTT.

This clonotype was seen a handful of times. This chain links TRBV29-1 with TRBJ2-1, with 12 nucleotides matching TRBD2. This CDR3 is 14 amino acids long. CDR1 is SQVTM and CDR2 is ANQGSEA in the germline V gene. V lost 4 bases and J lost 5; bases outside the gene matches: 3. The CDR3 bases are TGCAGCGTTGCCGGACTAGCGGGACACAATGAGCAGTTCTTC. Amino acid sequence: CSVAGLAGHNEQFF.

V gene TRBV7-2 combines with J gene TRBJ1-2, with a possible D match to TRBD1 (6 bases). Germline V CDR1 and CDR2: SGHTA, FQGNSA. CDR3 size: 15 residues. Trimming took 1 base from V and 4 from J, leaving 13 bases between them. The CDR3 bases are TGTGCCAGCAGCTTAGGGGGGGCAATGACCTATGGCTACACCTTC. It yields the protein CASSLGGAMTYGYTF.

V gene TRBV10-2 combines with J gene TRBJ2-5, with D maybe TRBD2 (6 bases). The CDR3 covers 13 residues. Trimming shortened V by 7 bases and J by 3 bases, and 12 bases separated the two germline ends. Per the germline V gene, CDR1 is WSHSY and CDR2 is SAAADI. Here the CDR3 reads CASKYGGKETQYF. DNA for the CDR3: TGCGCCAGCAAATACGGGGGAAAAGAGACCCAGTACTTC.

V and J are TRBV20-1 and TRBJ2-1; TRBD1 matches at 10 bases. Germline assignment: CDR1 DFQATT and CDR2 SNEGSKA (reference sequence). The CDR3 covers 12 residues. The V segment lost 7 bases and the J segment 8 bases; nucleotides outside the gene matches: 5. The CDR3 nucleotides read TGCAGTGGGGGACAGGGGTGGGATGAGCAGTTCTTC. This codes for CSGGQGWDEQFF.

Points on this clonotype: Just one base apart from a much larger clone, this may be a read error. V and J are TRBV6-5 and TRBJ2-4, with D possibly being TRBD2 (5 bases). The CDR3 length is 16 residues. Germline loops: CDR1 MNHEY, CDR2 SVGAGI. The CDR3 DNA reads as TGTACCAGCAGTTCCCACATGGACGGGACCAAAAACATTCAGTACTTC. Encoded protein: CTSSSHMDGTKNIQYF.

The chain employs TRBV29-1 and TRBJ2-3; TRBD2 matches at 8 bases. The CDR3 is 13 residues long. Germline CDR1 and CDR2: SQVTM and ANQGSEA. The trim removed 5 bases at V and 4 bases at J, leaving 5 bases unmatched. This CDR3 is CSVSPGGSDTQYF. In DNA, the CDR3 is TGCAGCGTTTCCCCGGGGGGGTCAGATACGCAGTATTTT.

This clonotype was picked up one time. The CDR3 DNA reads TGTGCCAGCAGTTTAAGTTCTCGCGAAAAACTGTTTTTT. Its translation: CASSLSSREKLFF. The chain employs TRBV12-3 or TRBV12-4 and TRBJ1-4; D gene uncertain. This CDR3 has 13 residues. Deletions cut 2 bases from V and 8 bases from J, with 9 bases between.

This clonotype was counted only a few times. J is TRBJ1-6 and V is TRBV6-6; D unresolved. Between the trimmed V and J ends, which lost 0 bases and 1 base, there was a span of 10 bases. Germline V gives CDR1 MNHNY, CDR2 SVGAGI (reference sequence). The CDR3 totals 17 residues. Here the CDR3 DNA reads TGTGCCAGCAGTTACTCTATCGCGGGTTCCTATAATTCACCCCTCCACTTT. Protein: CASSYSIAGSYNSPLHF.

This clonotype was seen a handful of times. This chain joins TRBV12-3 or TRBV12-4 and TRBJ2-1; possible D gene TRBD1, 6 bases. The V end lost 5 bases, the J end lost 6 bases, and 14 bases lay between the germline ends. This CDR3 contains 14 residues. The CDR3 protein is CASSKGVLLNEQFF. CDR3 coding DNA: TGTGCCAGCAGTAAGGGGGTACTCCTCAATGAGCAGTTCTTC.

This clonotype was seen a few times. The genes are TRBV4-3 and TRBJ2-5; D not resolved. Germline CDR1 and CDR2: LGHNA and YSLEER. Trimming pared 1 base from V and 4 bases from J, leaving 13 bases between. The CDR3 covers 15 residues. CDR3 loop: CASSQVSGLRETQYF. DNA for the CDR3: TGCGCCAGCAGCCAAGTCTCCGGGTTAAGAGAGACCCAGTACTTC.

For this clonotype: An end of the junction does not agree with germline; a read error may underlie this. The chain couples TRBV18 to TRBJ1-1, with 7 bases that match TRBD1. The germline CDR1 and CDR2 sequences are KGHSH and LQKENI. The CDR3 has 14 residues. The CDR3 nucleotides are TGTGGCAGCTCGCAGGACAGGAAGGGGACTGAAGCTTTCTTT. This encodes CGSSQDRKGTEAFF.

This clonotype was picked up a small number of times. This rearrangement joins TRBV12-3 or TRBV12-4 to TRBJ1-5, with 7 bases lining up with TRBD1. Unmatched junction bases numbered 5, after V lost 6 bases and J lost 0 bases. This CDR3 has 15 residues. The CDR3 DNA sequence: TGTGCCAGCAGCGCGACAGGGATTAGCAATCAGCCCCAGCATTTT. Its protein product is CASSATGISNQPQHF.

The chain carries TRBV5-5 and TRBJ1-1; unclear D gene. CDR3 length: 14 amino acids. V was trimmed by 1 base and J by 6 bases, leaving 13 bases between them. CDR1 and CDR2 (germline): SGHKS, YYEKEE (reference sequence). This CDR3 reads CASSLQLGLAEAFF. DNA of the CDR3: TGTGCCAGCAGCTTGCAACTGGGCTTGGCTGAAGCTTTCTTT.

The J gene is TRBJ2-7, the V gene TRBV7-2; unclear D gene. V shed 5 bases and J shed 2 bases, with 10 bases lying between them. This CDR3 has 13 amino acids. Germline V gene lookup returns CDR1 SGHTA and CDR2 FQGNSA. CDR3 bases: TGTGCCAGCAGCCCAGACCCCCCCTACGAGCAGTACTTC. Residues: CASSPDPPYEQYF.

This clonotype occurred a few times. The CDR3 does not close with the conserved phenylalanine or tryptophan, likely indicating a read error. The chain joins TRBV4-2 to TRBJ2-3; D may match TRBD1 or TRBD2 (6 bases each). CDR1 LGHNA and CDR2 YNFKEQ come from the germline V gene. CDR3 length: 16 residues. V gave up 0 bases and J gave up 9 bases, with 19 bases separating them. CDR3 DNA: TGTGCCAGCAGCCAAGATAAAGGGGGGCTCGGACAAACGCAGTATCTT. Protein product: CASSQDKGGLGQTQYL.

This clonotype was counted a few times. V is TRBV2 and J is TRBJ1-2, with 8 bases fitting TRBD1. Unmatched junction bases numbered 2, after V lost 6 bases and J lost 2 bases. Per the germline V gene, CDR1 is SNHLY and CDR2 is FYNNEI. The CDR3 totals 13 residues. CDR3 sequence reads: CASRTGENYGYTF. For the CDR3, the DNA is TGTGCCAGCAGGACAGGGGAGAACTATGGCTACACCTTC.

The rearrangement uses TRBV7-2 and TRBJ2-3, with unresolved D. V lost 0 bases and J lost 2, with 6 bases in between. The CDR3 is made up of 14 amino acids. Germline CDR1 and CDR2: SGHTA and FQGNSA. CDR3 coding DNA: TGTGCCAGCAGCTTAGCGGTCCTCACAGATACGCAGTATTTT. This sequence encodes CASSLAVLTDTQYF.

Comment on this clonotype: This sequence may be a read error, since a much larger clone differs from it by one base. DNA of the CDR3: TGCAGTGCTAGAGACTACAATGAGCAGTTCTTC. Translation gives CSARDYNEQFF. This chain links TRBV20-1 with TRBJ2-1, with unresolved D. Germline CDR1 and CDR2: DFQATT and SNEGSKA (reference sequence). The CDR3 covers 11 residues. The germline V and J ends were trimmed by 0 bases and 3 bases, with 0 bases remaining between them.

This chain joins TRBV13 and TRBJ2-5, with 7 bases aligning to TRBD2. The DNA end is more similar to TRBJ2-7, so the J call may be wrong. CDR1 PRHDT and CDR2 FYEKMQ come from the germline V gene (reference sequence). CDR3 length: 12 amino acids. CDR3 in DNA: TGTGCCAGCAGCGCTACTAGCGTCGAGCAGTACTTC. This translates into CASSATSVEQYF.